The rows below give T cell receptor beta chains drawn from one sample of a study of cytomegalovirus exposure and HLA in healthy donors. Produced via immunoSEQ multiplex PCR; TCRdb's table is partial and in-frame only. The sample includes 150,000 or so clones, approximately 80% seen only once; the top ten take around 2.4%. Sample: PBMCs. The receptors were gathered from a man over 45 in good health and CMV-seronegative. Each CDR3 is given with its conserved first and last residue. The order of the fields is clone size, D gene, J gene, V gene, CDR3 DNA, CDR3 protein. D genes are given only for firm matches. Size values are once, few and many counts, or a class for expanded clones, and some rows have none.

clone_size: .
d_call: .
j_call: TRBJ1-3
v_call: TRBV28
cdr3_nt: TGTGCCGGCAGACATGAACGGACACCCCTCTCTGGAAACACCATATATTTT
cdr3_aa: CAGRHERTPLSGNTIYF

clone_size: .
d_call: TRBD1
j_call: TRBJ1-4
v_call: TRBV28
cdr3_nt: TGTGCCAGCACCCTGGGACAGGAGAATGAAAAACTGTTTTTT
cdr3_aa: CASTLGQENEKLFF

clone_size: .
d_call: TRBD1
j_call: TRBJ1-5
v_call: TRBV19
cdr3_nt: TGTGCCAGTAGTATAGATCGAGGGAGAGGGGGCGCCGTCGGCCAGCCCCAGCATTTT
cdr3_aa: CASSIDRGRGGAVGQPQHF

clone_size: .
d_call: TRBD1
j_call: TRBJ2-7
v_call: TRBV5-8
cdr3_nt: TGTGCCAGCAGCTTCGACAGGGCCCACGAGCAGTACTTC
cdr3_aa: CASSFDRAHEQYF

clone_size: few
d_call: .
j_call: TRBJ1-5
v_call: TRBV5-8
cdr3_nt: TGTGCCAGCAGCTGGCCAGGACATAGCAATCAGCCCCAGCATTTT
cdr3_aa: CASSWPGHSNQPQHF

clone_size: once
d_call: TRBD2
j_call: TRBJ2-2
v_call: TRBV5-5
cdr3_nt: TGTGCCAGCAGCGCGATCCTAGCGGGAGGGAACACCGGGGAGCTGTTTTTT
cdr3_aa: CASSAILAGGNTGELFF

clone_size: .
d_call: .
j_call: TRBJ2-2
v_call: TRBV28
cdr3_nt: TGTGCCAGCCGGTACTCGAACACCGGGGAGCTGTTTTTT
cdr3_aa: CASRYSNTGELFF

clone_size: few
d_call: .
j_call: TRBJ1-4
v_call: TRBV6-5
cdr3_nt: TGTGCCAGCAGTTACACCCGACAGGCCTCGGAAAAACTGTTTTTT
cdr3_aa: CASSYTRQASEKLFF

clone_size: .
d_call: .
j_call: TRBJ1-1
v_call: TRBV19
cdr3_nt: TGTGCCAGTAGTACCCAGGGAGGGACTGAAGCTTTCTTT
cdr3_aa: CASSTQGGTEAFF

clone_size: .
d_call: TRBD2
j_call: TRBJ2-7
v_call: TRBV25-1
cdr3_nt: TGTGCCAGCAGTACACGAACCGGGACTAGCGAACAACAGTACTTC
cdr3_aa: CASSTRTGTSEQQYF

clone_size: .
d_call: .
j_call: TRBJ2-7
v_call: TRBV20-1
cdr3_nt: TGCAGTGCCTCCTTGAGGGAGCAGTACTTC
cdr3_aa: CSASLREQYF

clone_size: .
d_call: .
j_call: TRBJ1-4
v_call: TRBV2
cdr3_nt: TGTGCCAGCAGCGCAGAGGCAAATGAAAAACTGTTTTTT
cdr3_aa: CASSAEANEKLFF

clone_size: once
d_call: .
j_call: TRBJ1-1
v_call: TRBV5-6
cdr3_nt: TGTGCCAGCAGCCCACAGCCGGGACATAAGACGACTGAAGCTTTCTTT
cdr3_aa: CASSPQPGHKTTEAFF

clone_size: .
d_call: .
j_call: TRBJ1-5
v_call: TRBV5-1
cdr3_nt: TGCGCCAGCAGCTTGGATGGGAGCTGGCAGCCCCAGCATTTT
cdr3_aa: CASSLDGSWQPQHF

clone_size: .
d_call: .
j_call: TRBJ1-1
v_call: TRBV28
cdr3_nt: TGTGCCAGCAGTTTGCGGGAAAGGAACACTGAAGCTTTCTTT
cdr3_aa: CASSLRERNTEAFF

clone_size: once
d_call: .
j_call: TRBJ2-7
v_call: TRBV5-4
cdr3_nt: TGTGCCAGCAGCTTGGCCGGGGGAGTAGGAGGCGAGCAGTACTTC
cdr3_aa: CASSLAGGVGGEQYF

clone_size: .
d_call: .
j_call: TRBJ2-7
v_call: TRBV5-6
cdr3_nt: TGTGCCAGCAGCAAACCGGGGTCTCTGTTTTACGAGCAGTACTTC
cdr3_aa: CASSKPGSLFYEQYF

clone_size: few
d_call: .
j_call: TRBJ1-5
v_call: TRBV7-9
cdr3_nt: TGTGCCAGCAGCAATACAGGGAATCAGCCCCAGCATTTT
cdr3_aa: CASSNTGNQPQHF

clone_size: .
d_call: .
j_call: TRBJ1-2
v_call: TRBV28
cdr3_nt: TGTGCCAGCAGTCCCAAACAGGGCTACACCTTC
cdr3_aa: CASSPKQGYTF

clone_size: .
d_call: TRBD1
j_call: TRBJ2-1
v_call: TRBV5-1
cdr3_nt: TGCGCCAGCTCCAACGGGGGACAGGGGAATGAGCAGTTCTTC
cdr3_aa: CASSNGGQGNEQFF

clone_size: .
d_call: .
j_call: TRBJ1-2
v_call: TRBV5-4
cdr3_nt: TGTGCCAGCAGCCCGCCAAGGTCCAGGGCGAACTATGGCTACACCTTC
cdr3_aa: CASSPPRSRANYGYTF

clone_size: few
d_call: TRBD1
j_call: TRBJ1-5
v_call: TRBV19
cdr3_nt: TGTGCCAGTAGGCGGACAGGGGAGGGCAATCAGCCCCAGCATTTT
cdr3_aa: CASRRTGEGNQPQHF

clone_size: .
d_call: .
j_call: TRBJ1-2
v_call: TRBV30
cdr3_nt: TGTGCCTGCGACTCAACCGTAGGCTACACCTTC
cdr3_aa: CACDSTVGYTF

clone_size: .
d_call: .
j_call: TRBJ1-1
v_call: TRBV21-1
cdr3_nt: TGTGCCAGGGACAGGGGGCGGAACACTGAAGCTTTCTTT
cdr3_aa: CARDRGRNTEAFF

clone_size: .
d_call: TRBD1
j_call: TRBJ2-7
v_call: TRBV19
cdr3_nt: TGTGCCAGTAGTGCCCGGGACAGACCAACCTACGAGCAGTACTTC
cdr3_aa: CASSARDRPTYEQYF

clone_size: .
d_call: TRBD1
j_call: TRBJ2-3
v_call: TRBV5-1
cdr3_nt: TGCGCCAGCAGCTTACCGACAGGGAAAGATACGCAGTATTTT
cdr3_aa: CASSLPTGKDTQYF

clone_size: .
d_call: .
j_call: TRBJ2-5
v_call: TRBV5-1
cdr3_nt: TGCGCCAGCAGCCGGGGACTCGAGACCCAGTACTTC
cdr3_aa: CASSRGLETQYF